This note documents a single T cell receptor (beta chain) sequence. No antigen is known for it. This sample was taken from a study of vaccination and CD4 T cells after COVID-19. Study-level background: Taking of post-vaccine samples occurred a median about 70 days after dose two (range 14 to 241).

The assay that was used to sequence DNA from cultured CD4+ T cells was the Oncomine TCR Beta short-read assay. TCRdb reanalysed the PCR reads using MiXCR and keeps one entry per CDR3 protein. The sample holds roughly 12,000 distinct CDR3 sequences, approximately 81% seen once. The CDR3 spans 14 residues. Germline V gives CDR1 GTSNPN, CDR2 SVGIG (reference sequence). Deletions cut 4 bases from V and 5 bases from J, with 15 bases between. Documented treatment: roughly 10-day PBMC culture with coronavirus spike peptide pools or control peptides (ViraFEST assay). Fresh medium (containing IL-2) replaced half the medium on days 3 and 7.

The V and J genes are TRBV30 and TRBJ2-1, with D perhaps TRBD2 (7 bases). Sequenced material: CD4+ T cells from blood, cultured in vitro, taken after SARS-CoV-2 vaccination. The sequence was collected from a human donor who received a COVID-19 vaccine. This CDR3 reads CAWTRWGGDNEQFF. The CDR3 DNA reads as TGTGCCTGGACAAGGTGGGGGGGCGACAATGAGCAGTTCTTC. Based on the CDR3 plus reference TRBV30 and TRBJ2-1, the full variable domain is SQTIHQWPATLVQPVGSPLSLECTVEGTSNPNLYWYRQAAGRGLQLLFYSVGIGQISSEVPQNLSASRPQDRQFILSSKKLLLSDSGFYLCAWTRWGGDNEQFFGPGTRLTVL.